Below are 25 T cell receptor beta chains sequenced from a single sample in a study of multiple sclerosis patients with progressive multifocal leukoencephalopathy. Time point specified: time of PML onset. Some clones are missing from TCRdb's copy, which holds only in-frame ones; the method was immunoSEQ multiplex PCR. The sample records 25,000 to 35,000 clones, over 80% being singletons. The sample in question was PBMCs, obtained from a patient treated with natalizumab. The receptors stem from a woman aged 40 to 50 with progressive multifocal leukoencephalopathy.

The chain carries TRBV7-2 and TRBJ2-5, with 12 bases fitting TRBD2. CDR3 length equals 16 residues. Unmatched junction bases numbered 6, after V lost 3 bases and J lost 4 bases. CDR1 is SGHTA and CDR2 is FQGNSA in the germline V gene. CDR3 loop: CASSLKPGLAGETQYF. CDR3 coding DNA: TGTGCCAGCAGCTTGAAACCGGGACTAGCGGGAGAGACCCAGTACTTC.

This rearrangement joins TRBV6-5 to TRBJ1-1; 7 bases map to TRBD1. CDR1 and CDR2 from the germline V gene are MNHEY and SVGAGI. The ends lost 6 bases at V and 5 bases at J; junction bases unmatched: 12. The CDR3 spans 15 residues. The CDR3 loop is CASSRTGVDGTEAFF. CDR3 nucleotides: TGTGCCAGCAGCCGAACAGGGGTTGATGGAACTGAAGCTTTCTTT.

The chain recombines TRBV19 with TRBJ1-2, with D tentatively TRBD1 (6 bases). CDR1 and CDR2 (germline): LNHDA, SQIVND (reference sequence). V was clipped by 3 bases and J by 7 bases, with 9 bases between them. CDR3 length equals 12 residues. CDR3 region: CASSIGGGGYTF. Here the CDR3 DNA reads TGTGCCAGTAGTATCGGGGGCGGTGGCTACACCTTC.

This chain links TRBV7-2 with TRBJ1-5; D perhaps matches TRBD1 (6 bases). Germline V lookup: CDR1 SGHTA, CDR2 FQGNSA. V was clipped by 3 bases and J by 6 bases, with 9 bases between them. CDR3 length equals 13 residues. The CDR3 DNA reads as TGTGCCAGCAGCTTGGGGGCAAGTCAGCCCCAGCATTTT. Amino acids: CASSLGASQPQHF.

The chain couples TRBV6-4 to TRBJ1-1; D is unclear. This CDR3 comprises 14 residues. The germline gives CDR1 MRHNA, CDR2 SNTAGT. Trimming removed 3 bases at V and 1 base at J, with 9 bases between. The CDR3 protein is CASSERAPNTEAFF. The DNA of the CDR3 is TGTGCCAGCAGTGAACGGGCCCCGAACACTGAAGCTTTCTTT.

This clone has a single count. The chain joins TRBV27 to TRBJ1-2, with 12 bases matching TRBD1. This CDR3 contains 18 residues. CDR1 is MNHEY, CDR2 SMNVEV, per germline (reference sequence). Germline trimming cut 6 bases from V and 4 bases from J; bases unmatched to any gene: 15. The chain's CDR3 is CASSPPPGTGGYLYGYTF. CDR3 DNA: TGTGCCAGCAGCCCACCCCCCGGGACAGGGGGCTATCTCTATGGCTACACCTTC.

The chain has TRBV12-5 and TRBJ1-5; D is ambiguous. This CDR3 has 13 amino acids. Germline V gene lookup returns CDR1 LGHNT and CDR2 FRNRAP. V was trimmed by 1 base and J by 7 bases, leaving 8 bases between them. CDR3 residues: CASGLEGNQPQHF. Written as DNA, the CDR3 is TGTGCTAGTGGTTTGGAAGGGAACCAGCCCCAGCATTTT.

The J gene is TRBJ2-2, the V gene TRBV11-3; D remains ambiguous. The germline V gene has CDR1 SGHNT and CDR2 YENEEA. The length of the CDR3 is 11 residues. Trimming stripped 2 bases from V and 6 bases from J, with 1 base between. CDR3 nucleotide sequence: TGTGCCAGCAGCTTATCCGGGGAGCTGTTTTTT. Amino acid sequence: CASSLSGELFF.

The CDR3, as DNA: TGTGCCAGCAGCCAGGGGCAGCTGGGTCAGGGGACCCAGTACTTC. This codes for CASSQGQLGQGTQYF. The chain is built from TRBV7-2 and TRBJ2-5; the D gene is possibly TRBD1 (6 bases). V was trimmed by 5 bases and J by 7 bases, leaving 20 bases between them. The V gene's germline CDR1 is SGHTA and CDR2 FQGNSA. The length of the CDR3 is 15 residues.

The rearrangement joins TRBV5-1 to TRBJ2-5; 9 nucleotides match TRBD1. CDR1 is SGHRS and CDR2 is YFSETQ in the germline V gene. J lost 5 bases, V lost 4 bases, and 12 bases had no gene match. The CDR3 has 16 residues. DNA for the CDR3: TGCGCCAGCAGCCGGTCGTTCCGGGACAGGGAGGAGACCCAGTACTTC. Translation: CASSRSFRDREETQYF.

This rearrangement joins TRBV5-8 to TRBJ2-1, with TRBD2 matching over 9 bases. The germline V gene has CDR1 SGHTS and CDR2 YDEGEE. Germline trimming cut 3 bases from V and 10 bases from J; bases unmatched to any gene: 8. CDR3 size: 14 residues. The CDR3 here is CASSWRSGGPEQFF. CDR3 sequence (DNA): TGTGCCAGCAGCTGGAGAAGCGGGGGGCCGGAGCAGTTCTTC.

The V call is TRBV15, the J call TRBJ1-3, with D possibly TRBD1 on 6 matching bases. Trimming removed 5 bases at V and 0 bases at J, with 14 bases between. This CDR3 is 16 amino acids long. Germline V CDR1 and CDR2: LNHNV, YYDKDF (reference sequence). CDR3: CATSPRRQVSGNTIYF. CDR3 bases: TGTGCCACCAGCCCGAGACGACAGGTCTCTGGAAACACCATATATTTT.

The chain joins TRBV19 to TRBJ1-2; D is unclear. The CDR3 has 17 residues. Germline loops: CDR1 LNHDA, CDR2 SQIVND (reference sequence). V lost 5 bases to trimming and J lost 4 bases, with 23 bases between them. The CDR3 nucleotides are TGTGCCAGTAGTCCCGGAGTGGCAAATCGAAAGACCTATGGCTACACCTTC. Translation: CASSPGVANRKTYGYTF.

The CDR3 loop reads CASSRPSPKNYGYTF. CDR3 DNA sequence: TGTGCCAGCAGTCGCCCTAGTCCCAAAAACTATGGCTACACCTTC. The chain carries TRBV28 and TRBJ1-2; D is undetermined. V was trimmed by 5 bases and J by 2 bases, leaving 15 bases between them. In germline, CDR1 is MDHEN, CDR2 SYDVKM. The CDR3 has 15 residues.

V and J are TRBV7-2 and TRBJ2-3, with D perhaps given as TRBD1 or TRBD2 (5 bases each). The CDR3 sequence is 14 residues long. Germline V gene lookup returns CDR1 SGHTA and CDR2 FQGNSA. The ends were cut back, 5 bases at V and 0 bases at J, with 9 bases in the middle. This chain's CDR3 is CASSPGTSTDTQYF. The CDR3 region has the DNA TGTGCCAGCAGCCCCGGGACGAGCACAGATACGCAGTATTTT.

This chain links TRBV5-4 with TRBJ2-3; TRBD2 is a possible D gene (5 bases). The CDR3 contains 16 residues. The germline V and J ends were trimmed by 2 bases and 0 bases, with 13 bases remaining between them. Per the germline V gene, CDR1 is SGHNT and CDR2 is YYREEE (reference sequence). The chain's CDR3 is CASSFFVGSSTDTQYF. As DNA, the CDR3 is TGTGCCAGCAGCTTTTTTGTAGGGAGTAGCACAGATACGCAGTATTTT. Using reference TRBV5-4 and TRBJ2-3 for the parts outside the CDR3, the full variable domain is ETGVTQSPTHLIKTRGQQVTLRCSSQSGHNTVSWYQQALGQGPQFIFQYYREEENGRGNFPPRFSGLQFPNYSSELNVNALELDDSALYLCASSFFVGSSTDTQYFGPGTRLTVL.

The chain couples TRBV7-9 to TRBJ2-7, with 12 positions matching TRBD1. CDR1 and CDR2 (germline): SEHNR, FQNEAQ (reference sequence). The CDR3 spans 16 residues. Trimming took 6 bases from V and 7 from J; bases not matched to a gene: 13. The CDR3 bases are TGTGCCAGCAGTCTTCGCCGGGACAGGGGGCGGGAAGAGCAGTACTTC. Protein: CASSLRRDRGREEQYF.

V usage is TRBV10-3 and J usage is TRBJ1-2; maybe TRBD1 (6 bases). Trimming pared 3 bases from V and 8 bases from J, leaving 16 bases between. CDR1 ENHRY and CDR2 SYGVKD come from the germline V gene. The CDR3 runs to 14 residues. Here the CDR3 reads CAISETGTTEGYTF. CDR3 DNA: TGTGCCATCAGTGAAACCGGGACAACGGAGGGCTACACCTTC.

The J gene is TRBJ2-7, the V gene TRBV4-1; 11 bases map to TRBD2. CDR3 length: 15 amino acids. The V and J ends lost 6 bases and 0 bases, in that order; junction bases with no gene match: 4. Germline CDR1 reads MGHRA; CDR2 reads YSYEKL. The DNA of the CDR3 is TGCGCCAGCAGTAGCGGGGGGGCCCCCTCCTACGAGCAGTACTTC. The encoded protein is CASSSGGAPSYEQYF.

The chain is built from TRBV6-4 and TRBJ2-2; the match to TRBD2 covers 8 bases. Germline V CDR1 and CDR2: MRHNA, SNTAGT. V lost 8 bases and J lost 4; bases outside the gene matches: 6. The length of the CDR3 is 14 residues. The CDR3 is CASSRSGATGELFF. The DNA for the CDR3 is TGTGCCAGCTCCCGTAGCGGGGCCACCGGGGAGCTGTTTTTT.

This clone has a handful of counts. The V call is TRBV6-6, the J call TRBJ1-3; no reliable D call. From germline, CDR1 is MNHNY and CDR2 SVGAGI (reference sequence). V was cut by 6 bases and J by 8 bases, with 14 bases left in between. The CDR3 consists of 13 residues. The CDR3 DNA follows: TGTGCCAGCAGCCTGACCCTACGGGACACCATATATTTT. It codes for CASSLTLRDTIYF.

The V gene is TRBV2, the J gene TRBJ2-7; D is unclear. CDR1 is SNHLY, CDR2 FYNNEI, per germline. The CDR3 sequence is 13 residues long. The ends were cut back, 6 bases at V and 3 bases at J, with 12 bases in the middle. The CDR3 sequence is CASSPGMGYEQYF. The CDR3 DNA reads TGTGCCAGCAGCCCCGGAATGGGCTACGAGCAGTACTTC. Drawing the rest from reference TRBV2 and TRBJ2-7, the complete variable domain is EPEVTQTPSHQVTQMGQEVILRCVPISNHLYFYWYRQILGQKVEFLVSFYNNEISEKSEIFDDQFSVERPDGSNFTLKIRSTKLEDSAMYFCASSPGMGYEQYFGPGTRLTVT.

The rearrangement links TRBV11-2 to TRBJ2-1; 12 positions match TRBD2. Germline CDR1 is SGHAT and CDR2 is FQNNGV. The trim removed 4 bases at V and 6 bases at J, leaving 4 bases unmatched. The CDR3 is 15 amino acids. In nucleotides, the CDR3 is TGTGCCAGCAGCTCCAGGACTAGCGGGGTCAATGAGCAGTTCTTC. It translates to CASSSRTSGVNEQFF.

V is TRBV11-3 and J is TRBJ2-1; D tentatively fits TRBD1 or TRBD2 (5 bases each). The V end was cut by 1 base, the J end by 0 bases, with 10 bases between. CDR1 SGHNT and CDR2 YENEEA come from the germline V gene. CDR3 length: 16 amino acids. This chain's CDR3 is CASSLAGPSSYNEQFF. DNA of the CDR3: TGTGCCAGCAGCTTAGCGGGACCCAGCTCCTACAATGAGCAGTTCTTC.

The rearrangement links TRBV5-1 to TRBJ2-5; no clear D. The V gene lost 0 bases and the J gene lost 5 bases, with 2 bases spanning the gap. Germline CDR1 SGHRS, CDR2 YFSETQ. The CDR3 covers 11 residues. For the CDR3, the DNA is TGCGCCAGCAGCTTGGATGAGACCCAGTACTTC. This translates into CASSLDETQYF. The variable domain in full, completed from reference TRBV5-1 and TRBJ2-5, reads KAGVTQTPRYLIKTRGQQVTLSCSPISGHRSVSWYQQTPGQGLQFLFEYFSETQRNKGNFPGRFSGRQFSNSRSEMNVSTLELGDSALYLCASSLDETQYFGPGTRLLVL.